A single sample gave rise to the 11 T cell receptor beta chains below, sequenced in a study of T cell changes during pregnancy in multiple sclerosis. Assay used: immunoSEQ multiplex PCR; TCRdb lists only in-frame clones, some missing. This sample yields about 60,000 clones, of which 93% are seen a single time; under 2% belongs to the top ten. The sequences come from peripheral blood, collected after pregnancy. The receptors stem from a female donor with multiple sclerosis, enrolled in a pregnancy study.

This chain uses TRBV6-5 with TRBJ2-5, with 8 bases aligning to TRBD2. The CDR3 has 14 residues. With 6 bases clipped from V and 5 bases from J, the junction kept 8 bases outside the gene matches. CDR1 is MNHEY and CDR2 is SVGAGI in the germline V gene. This CDR3 reads CASRSGTSKETQYF. The DNA of the CDR3 is TGTGCCAGCAGATCCGGGACTAGTAAGGAGACCCAGTACTTC.

The chain is built from TRBV4-2 and TRBJ2-7; TRBD2 agrees at 11 bases. This CDR3 has 17 amino acids. Germline CDR1 reads LGHNA; CDR2 reads YNFKEQ. The junction had 8 bases not matched to a gene; V was cut back by 0 bases and J by 4 bases. This chain's CDR3 is CASSQESTSGSRYEQYF. The CDR3 DNA is TGTGCCAGCAGCCAAGAATCCACTAGCGGGAGTAGGTACGAGCAGTACTTC.

With regard to this clone: The junction does not match germline at one end; this may be a read error. The chain recombines TRBV7-9 with TRBJ1-2, with D hard to call. The length of the CDR3 is 12 residues. The V gene's germline CDR1 is SEHNR and CDR2 FQNEAQ (reference sequence). CDR3 amino acids: CASSLDNNGYTF. The CDR3 nucleotides read TGTGCCAGCAGCTTAGATAACAATGGCTACACCTTC.

This clone was seen a few times. The V and J genes are TRBV7-6 and TRBJ1-1; TRBD1 aligns across 8 bases. Trimming at V came to 5 bases and at J to 6 bases, leaving 5 bases not matched to a gene. The CDR3 is 13 amino acids. Germline CDR1 is SGHVS and CDR2 is FNYEAQ. CDR3 amino acids: CASSLRTGSEAFF. CDR3 sequence (DNA): TGTGCCAGCAGCCTCAGGACAGGGTCTGAAGCTTTCTTT.

The chain recombines TRBV11-2 with TRBJ2-5, with D tentatively TRBD2 (6 bases). In germline, CDR1 is SGHAT, CDR2 FQNNGV. Trimming shortened V by 1 base and J by 1 base, and 22 bases separated the two germline ends. This CDR3 is 19 amino acids long. In DNA form, the CDR3 reads TGTGCCAGCAGCTTAGTGGGAAGGCGGGGAGCACCACCCCAAGAGACCCAGTACTTC. This gives the protein CASSLVGRRGAPPQETQYF.

The chain couples TRBV7-9 to TRBJ1-1, with no clear D. V was pared by 3 bases and J by 1 base, with 6 bases between. CDR1 is SEHNR and CDR2 is FQNEAQ in the germline V gene (reference sequence). The CDR3 is 13 residues long. The CDR3 sequence: CASSFGENTEAFF. CDR3 DNA: TGTGCCAGCAGCTTTGGAGAGAACACTGAAGCTTTCTTT.

The rearrangement uses TRBV5-1 and TRBJ1-2; TRBD1 matches at 9 bases. The CDR3 is 14 residues long. The germline gives CDR1 SGHRS, CDR2 YFSETQ. V shed 0 bases and J 4 bases; nucleotides not matched to a gene: 1. The CDR3 coding sequence is TGCGCCAGCAGCTTGGACAGGGGGCTCTATGGCTACACCTTC. It yields the protein CASSLDRGLYGYTF. Together with reference TRBV5-1 and TRBJ1-2, the CDR3 gives the full variable domain: KAGVTQTPRYLIKTRGQQVTLSCSPISGHRSVSWYQQTPGQGLQFLFEYFSETQRNKGNFPGRFSGRQFSNSRSEMNVSTLELGDSALYLCASSLDRGLYGYTFGSGTRLTVV.

The chain uses TRBV7-2 and TRBJ2-5; D is undetermined. The germline V gene encodes CDR1 SGHTA and CDR2 FQGNSA. This CDR3 region has 13 residues. The V gene lost 1 base and the J gene lost 1 base, with 4 bases spanning the gap. CDR3 coding DNA: TGTGCCAGCAGCTTAGACGGCCAAGAGACCCAGTACTTC. Its protein product is CASSLDGQETQYF.

The chain carries TRBV9 and TRBJ2-7; TRBD2 matches 8 bases. With V trimmed by 4 bases and J by 2 bases, 14 bases remained unmatched. The CDR3 extends over 17 amino acids. Germline-derived CDR1 and CDR2 are SGDLS and YYNGEE. CDR3 in amino acids: CASSPRLGTSLPYEQYF. The CDR3 region has the DNA TGTGCCAGCAGCCCCCGTCTCGGGACTAGTCTACCCTACGAGCAGTACTTC.

The chain links TRBV15 to TRBJ2-1; 7 bases line up with TRBD2. Germline loops: CDR1 LNHNV, CDR2 YYDKDF (reference sequence). V dropped 3 bases and J dropped 3; count of bases not matched to a gene: 11. The CDR3 totals 17 residues. CDR3 DNA sequence: TGTGCCACCAGCAGCGGTAGCGGGTCAAAACTCTACAATGAGCAGTTCTTC. This encodes CATSSGSGSKLYNEQFF.

The chain employs TRBV2 and TRBJ2-7, with 9 bases identical to TRBD1. CDR1 and CDR2 (germline): SNHLY, FYNNEI. The CDR3 totals 14 residues. V shed 1 base and J 5 bases; nucleotides not matched to a gene: 3. In nucleotides, the CDR3 is TGTGCCAGCAGTGAAGGGGGACAGGGCCACGAGCAGTACTTC. It codes for CASSEGGQGHEQYF. Based on the CDR3 plus reference TRBV2 and TRBJ2-7, the full variable domain is EPEVTQTPSHQVTQMGQEVILRCVPISNHLYFYWYRQILGQKVEFLVSFYNNEISEKSEIFDDQFSVERPDGSNFTLKIRSTKLEDSAMYFCASSEGGQGHEQYFGPGTRLTVT.